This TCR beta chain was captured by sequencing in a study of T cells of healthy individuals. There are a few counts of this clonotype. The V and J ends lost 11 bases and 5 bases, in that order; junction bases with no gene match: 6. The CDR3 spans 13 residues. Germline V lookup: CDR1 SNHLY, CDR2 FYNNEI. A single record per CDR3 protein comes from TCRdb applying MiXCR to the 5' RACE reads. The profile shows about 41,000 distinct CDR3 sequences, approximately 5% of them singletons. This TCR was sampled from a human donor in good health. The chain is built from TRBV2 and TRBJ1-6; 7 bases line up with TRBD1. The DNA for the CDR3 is TGTGCCGGTAGACAGGGACATAATTCACCCCTCCACTTT. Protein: CAGRQGHNSPLHF. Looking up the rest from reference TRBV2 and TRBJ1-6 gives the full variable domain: EPEVTQTPSHQVTQMGQEVILRCVPISNHLYFYWYRQILGQKVEFLVSFYNNEISEKSEIFDDQFSVERPDGSNFTLKIRSTKLEDSAMYFCAGRQGHNSPLHFGNGTRLTVT.